A single T cell receptor beta chain is shown here with its context. This CDR3 spans 15 amino acids. The V and J ends lost 0 bases and 0 bases respectively, with 9 bases between them. Germline-derived CDR1 and CDR2 are SGDLS and YYNGEE. Reverse transcription of about 0.5 to 1 ug RNA was performed with random hexamers. The CDR3 of TCR beta was amplified by immunoSEQ multiplex PCR across 54 Vbeta and 13 Jbeta. TCRdb reanalysed the immunoSEQ multiplex PCR reads using MiXCR and keeps one entry per CDR3 protein. This sample yields about 66,000 distinct CDR3 sequences, of which approximately 94% are seen a single time; about 0.6% belongs to the top ten. The sample comes from a study of CD8 T cells in Susac syndrome.

The specimen was CD8+ T cells from PBMCs. V is TRBV9 and J is TRBJ1-1; unclear D gene. This TCR came from a human donor with multiple sclerosis. The CDR3 sequence: CASSVDPAMNTEAFF. CDR3 bases: TGTGCCAGCAGCGTAGATCCAGCTATGAACACTGAAGCTTTCTTT.